This TCR beta chain comes out of a study of vaccination effects on CD4 cells after COVID-19. Study context: Under the ViraFEST assay, PBMC were stimulated with viral peptide pools so that antigen-specific CD4+ T cells expanded. Sequencing was performed afterwards. General study points: Marked clonal contraction of both clone types appeared late after vaccination.

The repertoire was sequenced with immunoSEQ multiplex PCR; TCRdb's copy has only in-frame clones and lacks some. The sample holds roughly 34,000 clones, about two thirds seen once. The CDR3 runs to 13 residues. The V gene lost 3 bases and the J gene lost 4 bases, with 9 bases spanning the gap. On this clone itself: What it binds is unknown.

Following 10 days of culture, CD4+ T cells were isolated. Nucleocapsid antibodies were negative in the vaccine recipients, who had never had SARS-CoV-2 infection. Half the medium was swapped for IL-2 medium on days 3 and 7. The chain recombines TRBV12-3 or TRBV12-4 with TRBJ1-1, with no clear D. This TCR came from a human donor who received a COVID-19 vaccine. This specimen was CD4+ T cells from PBMCs cultured without peptide, taken before COVID-19 vaccination. Here the CDR3 reads CASSFPGATEAFF. The CDR3 DNA sequence: TGTGCCAGCAGTTTTCCAGGAGCCACTGAAGCTTTCTTT.